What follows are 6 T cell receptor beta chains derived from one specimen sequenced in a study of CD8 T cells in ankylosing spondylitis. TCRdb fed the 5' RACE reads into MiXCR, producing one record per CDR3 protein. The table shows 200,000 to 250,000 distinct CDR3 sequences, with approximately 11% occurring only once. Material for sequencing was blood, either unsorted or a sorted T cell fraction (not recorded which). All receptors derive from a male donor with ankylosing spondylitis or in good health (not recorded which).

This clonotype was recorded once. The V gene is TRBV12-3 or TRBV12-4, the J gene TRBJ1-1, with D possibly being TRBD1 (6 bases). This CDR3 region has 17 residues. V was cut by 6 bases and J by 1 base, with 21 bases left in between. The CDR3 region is CASRSDWGGARNTEAFF. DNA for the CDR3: TGTGCCAGCAGATCCGACTGGGGGGGGGCCCGGAACACTGAAGCTTTCTTT.

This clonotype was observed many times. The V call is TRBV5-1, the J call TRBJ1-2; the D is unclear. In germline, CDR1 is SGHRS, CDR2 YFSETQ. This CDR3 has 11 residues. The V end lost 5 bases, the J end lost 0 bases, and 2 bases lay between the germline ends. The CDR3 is CASRANYGYTF. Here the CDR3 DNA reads TGCGCCAGCAGGGCTAACTATGGCTACACCTTC.

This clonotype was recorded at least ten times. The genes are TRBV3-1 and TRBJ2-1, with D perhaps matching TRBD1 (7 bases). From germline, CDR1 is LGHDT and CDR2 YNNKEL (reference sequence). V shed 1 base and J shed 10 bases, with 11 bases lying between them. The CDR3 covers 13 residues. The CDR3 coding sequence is TGTGCCAGCAGCCAAGGGGCAGGGGGGGAGCAGTTCTTC. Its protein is CASSQGAGGEQFF.

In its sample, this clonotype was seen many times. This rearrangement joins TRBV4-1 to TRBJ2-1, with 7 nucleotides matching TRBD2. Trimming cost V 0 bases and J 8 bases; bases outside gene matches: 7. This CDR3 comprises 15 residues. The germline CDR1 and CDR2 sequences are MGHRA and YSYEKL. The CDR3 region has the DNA TGCGCCAGCAGCCAAGAGAGGACTAGAGGCGATGAGCAGTTCTTC. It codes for CASSQERTRGDEQFF.

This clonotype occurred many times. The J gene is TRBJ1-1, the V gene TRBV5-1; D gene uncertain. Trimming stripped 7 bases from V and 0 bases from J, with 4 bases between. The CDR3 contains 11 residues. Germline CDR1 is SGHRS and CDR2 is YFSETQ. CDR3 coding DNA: TGCGCCAGCCGGATGAACACTGAAGCTTTCTTT. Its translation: CASRMNTEAFF.

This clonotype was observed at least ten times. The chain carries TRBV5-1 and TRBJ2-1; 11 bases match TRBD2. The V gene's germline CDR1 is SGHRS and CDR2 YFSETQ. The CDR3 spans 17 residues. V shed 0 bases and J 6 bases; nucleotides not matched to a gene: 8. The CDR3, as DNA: TGCGCCAGCAGCTTGGGTGTAGCGGGAGGGCCGAGCAATGAGCAGTTCTTC. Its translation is CASSLGVAGGPSNEQFF.